A selection of T cell receptor beta chains follows, all from one sample in a study of molecular identifiers for immune sequencing clone quantification. One entry per CDR3 protein results from TCRdb running MiXCR on the PCR reads. The profile shows around 65,000 distinct CDR3 sequences, under 20% of them singletons. The sample consisted of naive CD8+ T cells from blood, with Jurkat cell RNA spiked in. The receptor set was obtained from a human donor in good health. Some libraries in this study had Jurkat cell RNA spiked in. CDR3s include the opening cysteine and the closing phenylalanine or tryptophan. Fields, in order: J gene, clone size, D gene, V gene, CDR3 DNA, CDR3 protein. D genes are given only for firm matches. The size field is filled for only some rows; it gives once, few, many or a size class.

TRBJ2-7	NA	TRBD2	TRBV6-1	TGTGCCAGCAGTAAGCGGGAGTCCTACGAGCAGTACTTC	CASSKRESYEQYF
TRBJ2-7	many	NA	TRBV27	TGTGCCAGCAGTTTATCGTCCCGGTCCTACGAGCAGTACTTC	CASSLSSRSYEQYF
TRBJ2-1	many	TRBD2	TRBV7-2	TGTGCCAGCAGCTTAGCATCGTCGGGGAGGGGCTCCTACAATGAGCAGTTCTTC	CASSLASSGRGSYNEQFF
TRBJ2-1	few	NA	TRBV19	TGTGCCAGTAGTGTATACCCCGGGGACAATGAGCAGTTCTTC	CASSVYPGDNEQFF
TRBJ1-4	many	NA	TRBV6-1	TGTGCCAGTCTTCGGGGGGGAGGGCGTGAAAAACTGTTTTTT	CASLRGGGREKLFF
TRBJ1-2	few	NA	TRBV7-9	TGTGCCAGCAGCTTAGTGGACAGTAACTATGGCTGCACCTTC	CASSLVDSNYGCTF
TRBJ2-1	many	NA	TRBV29-1	TGCAGCGTTGAACGCTGGGGAAATGAGCAGTTCTTC	CSVERWGNEQFF
TRBJ2-1	NA	TRBD2	TRBV11-2	TGTGCCAGCGGCTTCCCTGGGCTAGCGGGGAACAATGAGCAGTTCTTC	CASGFPGLAGNNEQFF
TRBJ2-1	few	NA	TRBV19	TGTGCCAGTAGTATAGATGGAGTACAGGGACTTTACAATGAGCAGTTCTTC	CASSIDGVQGLYNEQFF
TRBJ1-4	few	NA	TRBV21-1	TGTGCCAGCAGCAAAGAAAATGAAAAACTGTTTTTT	CASSKENEKLFF
TRBJ2-3	many	NA	TRBV3-1	TGTGCCAGCAGCCAAGAATACAGCATCCAGACTTCTGAGGATACGCAGTATTTT	CASSQEYSIQTSEDTQYF
TRBJ2-3	NA	TRBD2	TRBV7-2	TGTGCCAGCAGCTTATCGGTAGCGGGACGCACAGATATGCAGTATTTT	CASSLSVAGRTDMQYF
TRBJ1-5	many	TRBD1	TRBV5-6	TGTGCCAGCAGCTTGGCCGGCCAGGGGGCCGTTCAGCCCCAGCATTTT	CASSLAGQGAVQPQHF
TRBJ1-2	NA	NA	TRBV28	TGTGCCAGCAGTGAAACAGGGATAAAGTATGGCTACACCTTC	CASSETGIKYGYTF
TRBJ2-1	NA	NA	TRBV27	TGTACCAGCAGTTTAAGCGGGAATGAGCAGTTCTTC	CTSSLSGNEQFF
TRBJ2-1	NA	TRBD2	TRBV11-3	TGTGCCAGCAGCTTAGAACCGGGACTAGCGGGACTTGAGCAGTTCTTC	CASSLEPGLAGLEQFF
TRBJ2-1	many	TRBD2	TRBV9	TGTGCCAGCAGCCCTCGAGGGGGAGCGGGAGGAAATGAGCAGTTCTTC	CASSPRGGAGGNEQFF